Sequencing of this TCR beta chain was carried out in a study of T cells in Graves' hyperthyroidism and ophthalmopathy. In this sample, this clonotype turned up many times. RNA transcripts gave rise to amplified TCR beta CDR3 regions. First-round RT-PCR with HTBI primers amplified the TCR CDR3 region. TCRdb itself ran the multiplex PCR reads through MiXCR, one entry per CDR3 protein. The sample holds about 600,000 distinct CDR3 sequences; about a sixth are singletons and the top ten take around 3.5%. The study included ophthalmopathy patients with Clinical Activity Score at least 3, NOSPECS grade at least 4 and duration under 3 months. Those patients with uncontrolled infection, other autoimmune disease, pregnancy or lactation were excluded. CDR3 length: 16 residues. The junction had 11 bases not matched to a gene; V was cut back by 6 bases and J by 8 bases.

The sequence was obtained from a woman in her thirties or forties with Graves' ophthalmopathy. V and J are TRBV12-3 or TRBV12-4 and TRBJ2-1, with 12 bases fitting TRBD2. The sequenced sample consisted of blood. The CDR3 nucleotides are TGTGCCAGCAGGACCTGGCTAGCGGGGGGGAAGTATGAGCAGTTCTTC. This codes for CASRTWLAGGKYEQFF.